This T cell receptor (beta chain) came from a study of persistence of HIV-infected CD4 T cells. The stimulus was an HIV-1 Gag 15-mer peptide pool, roughly 1 ug/peptide/mL. Sorting selected CD4+ T cells upregulating both CD40 ligand and CD69. CD4+ T cell counts exceeded 400 cells/uL; CMV serology was positive. Before stimulation, PBMCs underwent CD8+ T cell depletion. This CDR3 region has 12 residues. Germline values: CDR1 SQVTM, CDR2 ANQGSEA. The V segment lost 7 bases and the J segment 1 base; nucleotides outside the gene matches: 2. About this clone: Its matching antigen is unknown.

Study results and caveats: Proviral oligoclonality tracked with TCR oligoclonality within the same sorted cells.

This was the immunoSEQ version 4 assay in survey mode. Genomic DNA was diluted to 10 ng/uL, up to 1 ug per sample. Libraries were prepared by immunoSEQ multiplex PCR; TCRdb keeps only in-frame clonotypes and omits some of them. The sample records 25,000 to 35,000 clones, 65% to 75% being singletons. The rearrangement joins TRBV29-1 to TRBJ1-1, with 8 bases aligning to TRBD1. Material: CD4+ T cells sorted from PBMCs after approximately 20-hour stimulation, obtained from a patient who received antiretroviral therapy. This TCR derives from an adult man with HIV who was CMV-seropositive. Here the CDR3 reads CSGGQGNTEAFF. In DNA form, the CDR3 reads TGCAGCGGTGGACAGGGGAACACTGAAGCTTTCTTT.